This T cell receptor (beta chain) stems from a study of cytomegalovirus exposure and HLA in healthy donors (dated by TCRdb to the late 2010s). Study-wide context: According to an earlier analysis of 450 to 650 of the donors, 200 million or so T cells yielded 120 million or so unique TCR beta sequences and about 300 Gb of sequence data. Approximately 330 gigabases of sequencing data and 70 million to 95 million unique TCR sequences made up an early release that covered roughly 670 HLA-typed donors. Among the roughly 380 genotyped donors, around 81% belonged to the genetic ancestry cluster associated with self-reported Caucasian donors. The study was designed to test whether signatures of past pathogen exposure could be identified by cataloging public T cell receptors. The T cell repertoires of 666 subjects were profiled by immunosequencing and related to cytomegalovirus serostatus. A separate validation cohort of 90 to 150 different subjects was used in addition to the roughly 670-subject first cohort. To predict cytomegalovirus infection status, the study brought together high-throughput TCR immunosequencing, statistical association of individual TCRs with disease status, and machine learning. A later analysis re-examined previously published TCR beta repertoires from over 500 donors and added high-resolution HLA genotyping to investigate patterns of TCR occurrence. The later analysis used no new phenotypic data to find candidate immune exposures, relying instead on TCR beta sequences and their occurrence across donors. To decide whether each TCR beta V gene segment behaved as functional or pseudogenic, an earlier analysis of fewer than 750 of the donors relied on high-throughput TCR beta sequencing. Alongside the repertoire data, information on donor age, sex, ethnicity and CMV serostatus was compiled. In a later genetic analysis, genome-wide SNP genotypes for about 65% of the roughly 670 donors were used, and that subset was treated as a discovery cohort. All discovery cohort repertoires had been generated using a single sequencing platform. HLA typing included class I and class II loci at four-digit resolution. The number of typed donors differed by locus: about 620-640 for A, B, C, DRB1 and DQB1; approximately 520 for DQA1; 606 for DPA1; and 400 to 480 for DPB1. Roughly five DR-DQ haplotypes were treated as single units for association and clustering because of strong linkage in the cohort. Across approximately 420 genotyped donors of the cohort, an average of roughly 250,000 unique TCR beta nucleotide sequences per donor were sequenced, and roughly 20% of those sequences were non-productive.

Library creation used the immunoSEQ multiplex PCR assay. The multiplex PCR relied on a mix of 60 forward primers for TCR Vbeta segments and 13 reverse primers for TCR Jbeta segments. The CDR3 region of rearranged TCR beta genes was amplified from genomic DNA by a multiplex PCR assay. On the Illumina HiSeq System, the amplified TCR beta libraries were sequenced as 87-base-pair reads. On the authors' methods: Across the 500 to 700 repertoires, a later analysis counted approximately 83 million unique TCR beta chains, approximately 10 million of which were shared by at least two donors. A nearest-neighbor algorithm error-corrected the raw reads and collapsed the reads into unique sequences, merging closely related sequences to remove PCR and sequencing errors. V, D and J gene segments were assigned by aligning CDR3 sequences to IMGT reference sequences. Each retained sequence needed at least a six-nucleotide match to both a V gene segment and a J gene segment. Rearrangements were called productive when the CDR3 lacked stop codons and stayed in frame with V and J; all others were non-productive. CDR3 was defined according to IMGT convention as the region running from the second conserved V-encoded cysteine to the conserved J-encoded phenylalanine. The earlier analysis of 500 to 750 of the donors excluded any sequence lacking an unambiguous match to a single V gene segment. An earlier analysis of 587 of the donors called V segments functional above 56.7% productive rearrangements and segregating when the between-donor standard deviation exceeded 5%. To diagnose cytomegalovirus status from the catalog of TCR beta chain sequences, a statistical classification framework was built. A later analysis assigned V and J genes by comparing TCR nucleotide sequences with IMGT/GENE-DB human TR gene sequences. Using the TCRdist pipeline, a later analysis assigned CDR3 sequences along with most-parsimonious VDJ recombination scenarios. A later analysis defined each TCR beta chain by its CDR3 amino acid sequence plus V-gene family, and excluded reads lacking a unique V-gene family. In a later analysis, a few hundred highly shared, low-generation-probability nucleotide sequences were removed to address suspected cross-contamination and a sequencing artifact. In a later analysis, a clonal expansion index was calculated for each public chain from normalized within-repertoire ranks of inferred template counts. Generation probabilities in a later analysis came from a VDJ recombination model fitted to out-of-frame rearrangements, and those results were checked against IGoR. A later analysis scored TCR-TCR, TCR-HLA and TCR-CMV co-occurrence with hypergeometric tests, applying a repertoire-size bias correction to TCR pairs. A later analysis estimated false discovery rates by permuting HLA or CMV assignments 20 times. In a later analysis, co-occurring TCRs were grouped using DBSCAN, and TCRdist sequence similarity was added for clustering within HLA-allele-positive subsets. Repertoires with fewer than 30,000 or more than 120,000 public chains were left out of co-occurrence clustering, as were four to six repertoires with anomalous nucleotide sharing. As stored in TCRdb, this immuneACCESS dataset retains in-frame rearrangements with V and J assigned. A fraction of the clones does not appear; measured against another copy, unresolved V genes explain less than half of the discrepancy, and the remainder lacks a known reason. The V and J calls and the clone size are those of that table, but D and trimming were determined from the DNA. In this sample the table shows under 200,000 clones, around 75% of which occur a single time. The ten largest clones take up roughly 8.2% of the sample.

The cohort consisted of some 670 healthy bone marrow donors. At the time of sampling, every cohort member was nominally healthy, though immune exposures that went unrecorded were likely present. The donor was CMV seropositive and belonged to the group of 250 to 350 seropositive cohort members. Each donor provided a peripheral blood sample, and peripheral blood mononuclear cells were used for TCR beta sequencing. Genomic DNA was extracted from the blood cell samples with the Qiagen DNeasy Blood Extraction Kit. For this clone: No cognate antigen has been identified for it. Base-call qualities are not available, and no considerably larger clone is one nucleotide away.

General conclusions and limits of the study: Assigning TCR associations to individual alleles was difficult when HLA alleles, especially DR and DQ, strongly co-occurred. A further reported finding was that TCR beta sequences accurately predicted the HLA-A and HLA-B alleles for most subjects in the first cohort. In both the original and validation cohorts, the classifier was reported to diagnose cytomegalovirus status with high specificity and sensitivity. Linkage disequilibrium might explain the correlated functional status among segregating V segments, but an unknown experimental factor could not be ruled out. Compared with the 666-donor mean, donors in an Asian-associated ancestry cluster had fewer N-insertions in productive TCRs, according to a later genetic analysis. A later analysis associated 15,000 to 20,000 TCR beta sequences with specific HLA alleles at a false discovery rate of 0.05. A later genetic analysis associated a missense DCLRE1C variant with V-gene and J-gene trimming of TCR beta chains, and an independent cohort replicated the association. Across donors, most TCR sequences were observed very rarely, whereas some public TCRs were present in many individuals. Roughly uniform sequencing depth across donors was assumed in presence/absence analyses, although this assumption may not hold. Some IMGT-functional V segments, including TRBV6-2 and TRBV6-3, could not be told apart with the 87-base-pair reads, so those segments were excluded. A later analysis reported that several top co-occurrence clusters appeared linked to parvovirus B19, influenza, CMV and Epstein-Barr virus. The study listed approximately 150 TCR beta chains as associated with cytomegalovirus. A few of the identified cytomegalovirus-associated TCR beta chains were confirmed in vitro to be specific for cytomegalovirus antigens. This cohort had only TCR beta chains sequenced, and the lack of alpha or paired-chain data limited which features could be detected. CMV serostatus was the only immune exposure information available for the cohort. The sequencing pipeline was judged likely to have produced a cluster of highly shared sequence variants as a technical artifact. In a later analysis, HLA-associated TCR beta chains were found to be more clonally expanded and to have lower generation probabilities than equally common non-associated chains. According to a later analysis, TCR association rates differed among HLA loci, with DRB1 alleles showing the most associated TCRs and HLA-C alleles showing the fewest. The earlier analysis of 587 of the donors excluded some 15 rarely observed V segments, including chromosome 9 orphons, because counts were too low. Because some donors lacked HLA typing at each locus, the association tests relied only on the typed subset. Broadly in line with IMGT annotations, most TCR beta V segments showed up in productive rearrangements about 87% or about 30% of the time in an earlier analysis of approximately 600 of the donors. It was suggested by the authors that the approach could potentially be generalized to other disease states and immunological phenotypes. According to a later analysis, most CMV-associated TCR beta chains appeared to be HLA-restricted, and the HLA associations seemed to be driven largely by CMV exposure.

V is trimmed back by 4 bases and J by 10 bases, and the junction contains 9 bases that no gene match accounts for. The germline V gene yields MDHEN for CDR1 and SYDVKM for CDR2. Including cysteine and phenylalanine, the CDR3 has 16 amino acids. Just the 48-base CDR3 DNA is kept, in frame starting at base 1. The rearrangement combines TRBV28 with TRBJ2-1; the central 14 bases match TRBD2. The receptor comes from a woman between 40 and 50 years old in good health and CMV-seropositive. The sample was PBMCs. The base sequence is TGTGCCAGCAGTTCCGGGACTAGCGGGAGCTTCAACGAGCAGTTCTTC. The translation is CASSSGTSGSFNEQFF.